This paragraph covers one T cell receptor (beta chain) sequence. Profiled with immunoSEQ multiplex PCR; TCRdb holds only in-frame clones, not every one. The sample contains just over 9,000 clones, 90% to 95% of which appear only once. CDR3 length: 15 residues. Germline-derived CDR1 and CDR2 are PRHDT and FYEKMQ (reference sequence). V lost 3 bases to trimming and J lost 3 bases; unmatched junction nucleotides: 5. The entry originates in a study of control samples from healthy donors and cancer patients. The gene calls are TRBV13 and TRBJ2-1; 7 bases are shared with TRBD1. The sample taken for sequencing was PBMCs. This TCR was sampled from a man in his fifties or sixties with colorectal cancer. DNA of the CDR3: TGTGCCAGCAGCTTGGGACAGCAACTCTACAATGAGCAGTTCTTC. Its protein is CASSLGQQLYNEQFF. Together with reference TRBV13 and TRBJ2-1, the CDR3 gives the full variable domain: AAGVIQSPRHLIKEKRETATLKCYPIPRHDTVYWYQQGPGQDPQFLISFYEKMQSDKGSIPDRFSAQQFSDYHSELNMSSLELGDSALYFCASSLGQQLYNEQFFGPGTRLTVL.